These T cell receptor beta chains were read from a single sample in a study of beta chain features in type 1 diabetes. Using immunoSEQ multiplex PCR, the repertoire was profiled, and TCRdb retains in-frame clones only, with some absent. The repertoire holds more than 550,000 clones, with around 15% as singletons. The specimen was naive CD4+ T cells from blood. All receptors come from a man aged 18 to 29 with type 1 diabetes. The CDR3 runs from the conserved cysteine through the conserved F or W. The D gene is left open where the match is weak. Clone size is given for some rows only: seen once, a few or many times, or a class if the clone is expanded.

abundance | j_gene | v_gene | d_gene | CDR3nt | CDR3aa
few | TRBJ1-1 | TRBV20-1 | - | TGCAGTGTATGGATGAACACTGAAGCTTTCTTT | CSVWMNTEAFF
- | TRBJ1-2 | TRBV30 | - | TGTGCCTGGAGGCCAGGGATGGGGGGTGGTGGCTACACCTTC | CAWRPGMGGGGYTF
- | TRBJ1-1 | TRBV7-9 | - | TGTGCCAGCAGCCCCACCTCGGGTCTGGGGGGTGAGGCTTTCTTT | CASSPTSGLGGEAFF
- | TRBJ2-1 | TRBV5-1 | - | TGCGCCAGCACCCTAGGGGGGAGGACCTACAATGAGCAGTTCTTC | CASTLGGRTYNEQFF
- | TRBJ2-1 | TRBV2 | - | TGTGCCAGCAGCCTGACAGGAACGTGGGGGGAACTGGTCTTC | CASSLTGTWGELVF
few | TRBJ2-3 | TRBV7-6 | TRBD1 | TGTGCCAGCAGCTCAGGACAGGGAACAGATACGCAGTATTTT | CASSSGQGTDTQYF
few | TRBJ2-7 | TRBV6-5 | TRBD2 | TGTGCCAGCAGTTACAAGAGGACTAGCGGGAAACTTCAGTACTTC | CASSYKRTSGKLQYF
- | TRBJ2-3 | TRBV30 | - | TGTGCCTGTTGTGGGGGGACAGATACGCAGTATTTT | CACCGGTDTQYF
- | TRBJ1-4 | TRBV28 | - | TGTGCCAGCAGTTTACGTGAAAAACTGTTTTTT | CASSLREKLFF
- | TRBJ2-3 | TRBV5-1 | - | TGCGCCAGCATGCTGGGGGGTCCGGGAAATACGCAGTATTTT | CASMLGGPGNTQYF
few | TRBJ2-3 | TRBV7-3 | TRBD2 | TGTGCCAGCAGCTCCTCGGCGGAGCGGGGGGCCCATTTGAATACGCAGTATTTT | CASSSSAERGAHLNTQYF